Listed below are T cell receptor beta chains from one sample, sequenced in a study of cytotoxic CD8 clonotypes in ibrutinib-treated CLL. Libraries were prepared by immunoSEQ multiplex PCR; TCRdb keeps only in-frame clonotypes and omits some of them. This sample has about 97,000 clones, with about 72% found just once. The sequenced sample was PBMCs, obtained after 12 months of ibrutinib treatment. The receptor source for this set is a human donor with chronic lymphocytic leukemia. The CDR3 runs from the conserved cysteine through the conserved F or W. A D gene is named only where the DNA matches it firmly. Clone size is stated in some rows and not others, as once, few, many or a class when expanded.

V gene: TRBV7-9; clone size: .; J gene: TRBJ1-4; D gene: .; CDR3 DNA: TGTGCCAGCAGCTCAATTCGAGGCCCATCAAATGAAAAACTGTTTTTT; CDR3 protein: CASSSIRGPSNEKLFF
V gene: TRBV30; clone size: few; J gene: TRBJ2-1; D gene: TRBD2; CDR3 DNA: TGTGCCTGGGATAGCGGGGGGGCTAGTGATGAGCAGTTCTTC; CDR3 protein: CAWDSGGASDEQFF
V gene: TRBV4-3; clone size: .; J gene: TRBJ2-1; D gene: .; CDR3 DNA: TGCGCCAGCAGCCAAGATGGGATAAATGAGCAGTTCTTC; CDR3 protein: CASSQDGINEQFF
V gene: TRBV6-6; clone size: .; J gene: TRBJ1-3; D gene: .; CDR3 DNA: TGTGCCAGCACACAAGCGAGCTCTGGAAACACCATATATTTT; CDR3 protein: CASTQASSGNTIYF
V gene: TRBV25-1; clone size: few; J gene: TRBJ2-1; D gene: TRBD1; CDR3 DNA: TGTGCCAGCAGTGGGTCCCGGGACAGGTTCAATGAGCAGTTCTTC; CDR3 protein: CASSGSRDRFNEQFF
V gene: TRBV9; clone size: .; J gene: TRBJ2-1; D gene: TRBD2; CDR3 DNA: TGTGCCAGCAGCGTAGGAGTTCCACCTAGCGGGGGGAATGAGCAGTTCTTC; CDR3 protein: CASSVGVPPSGGNEQFF
V gene: TRBV27; clone size: .; J gene: TRBJ1-1; D gene: .; CDR3 DNA: TGTGCCAGCAGCCCACGGACGGATTTGAACACTGAAGCTTTCTTT; CDR3 protein: CASSPRTDLNTEAFF
V gene: TRBV7-9; clone size: .; J gene: TRBJ1-5; D gene: TRBD1; CDR3 DNA: TGTGCCAGCAGCTCAGGGGGGTCTGGCAATCAGCCCCAGCATTTT; CDR3 protein: CASSSGGSGNQPQHF
V gene: TRBV5-1; clone size: .; J gene: TRBJ2-2; D gene: TRBD2; CDR3 DNA: TGCGCCAGCAGCTTGGCCGGGAGCGGGGGCACCGGGGAGCTGTTTTTT; CDR3 protein: CASSLAGSGGTGELFF
V gene: TRBV9; clone size: .; J gene: TRBJ1-2; D gene: .; CDR3 DNA: TGTGCCAGCAGCGCCCCCAAAACGGGGACCGGGCTTGGCTACACCTTC; CDR3 protein: CASSAPKTGTGLGYTF
V gene: TRBV7-3; clone size: .; J gene: TRBJ2-2; D gene: TRBD1; CDR3 DNA: TGTGCCAGCAGCTCAGACAGGGCGGGCACCGGGGAGCTGTTTTTT; CDR3 protein: CASSSDRAGTGELFF
V gene: TRBV6-5; clone size: .; J gene: TRBJ2-1; D gene: .; CDR3 DNA: TGTGCCAGCAGTTCGACAGACGCCGGGCAGTTCTTC; CDR3 protein: CASSSTDAGQFF
V gene: TRBV7-2; clone size: few; J gene: TRBJ2-7; D gene: .; CDR3 DNA: TGTGCCAGCAGCTTGACTCCTAGCTACGAGCAGTACTTC; CDR3 protein: CASSLTPSYEQYF
V gene: TRBV6-1; clone size: .; J gene: TRBJ2-7; D gene: TRBD2; CDR3 DNA: TGTGCCAGCAGTGAAGGCCTAGCGGGGGCGGGATGGACTCACTACGAGCAGTACTTC; CDR3 protein: CASSEGLAGAGWTHYEQYF
V gene: TRBV9; clone size: few; J gene: TRBJ2-1; D gene: TRBD1; CDR3 DNA: TGTGCCAGCAGCGTAGACGAAGGGGACAGGGGTTACAATGAGCAGTTCTTC; CDR3 protein: CASSVDEGDRGYNEQFF
V gene: TRBV10-3; clone size: .; J gene: TRBJ2-1; D gene: .; CDR3 DNA: TGTGCCATCAGGAGGACCATTGGGGACAATGAGCAGTTCTTC; CDR3 protein: CAIRRTIGDNEQFF
V gene: TRBV27; clone size: .; J gene: TRBJ1-5; D gene: TRBD1; CDR3 DNA: TGTGCCAGCAGCCGACAGGGACCTGGCCAGCCCCAGCATTTT; CDR3 protein: CASSRQGPGQPQHF
V gene: TRBV5-1; clone size: .; J gene: TRBJ2-5; D gene: .; CDR3 DNA: TGCGCCAGCAGCTTGGGAGCGCCCCAAGAGACCCAGTACTTC; CDR3 protein: CASSLGAPQETQYF
V gene: TRBV28; clone size: .; J gene: TRBJ2-1; D gene: .; CDR3 DNA: TGTGCCAGCAGTTCCGAGGGTGTAGATGAGCAGTTCTTC; CDR3 protein: CASSSEGVDEQFF
V gene: TRBV7-9; clone size: .; J gene: TRBJ2-1; D gene: TRBD2; CDR3 DNA: TGTGCCAGCAGCGTAAAGGGACTAGCGGGGGGTTACAATGAGCAGTTCTTC; CDR3 protein: CASSVKGLAGGYNEQFF
V gene: TRBV10-1; clone size: few; J gene: TRBJ2-1; D gene: TRBD1; CDR3 DNA: TGCGCCAGCAGTCTGCCGGGACAGGCTTACAATGAGCAGTTCTTC; CDR3 protein: CASSLPGQAYNEQFF
V gene: TRBV5-5; clone size: .; J gene: TRBJ2-1; D gene: TRBD1; CDR3 DNA: TGTGCCAGCAGCGCCTGGACAGGGCAGGGGGAGCAGTTCTTC; CDR3 protein: CASSAWTGQGEQFF
V gene: TRBV6-1; clone size: .; J gene: TRBJ1-2; D gene: TRBD1; CDR3 DNA: TGTGCCAGCAGTGTAGCCTTCGGACAGGGTGGGGGCTATGGCTACACCTTC; CDR3 protein: CASSVAFGQGGGYGYTF
V gene: TRBV19; clone size: .; J gene: TRBJ1-4; D gene: .; CDR3 DNA: TGTGCCAGTAGTATGGGGGTAGGGGAAAAACTGTTTTTT; CDR3 protein: CASSMGVGEKLFF
V gene: TRBV4-3; clone size: .; J gene: TRBJ2-3; D gene: .; CDR3 DNA: TGCGCCAGCAGCCAAGTTTCCGGCCCAGGGGTAGCAGATACGCAGTATTTT; CDR3 protein: CASSQVSGPGVADTQYF
V gene: TRBV14; clone size: few; J gene: TRBJ2-5; D gene: .; CDR3 DNA: TGTGCCAGCAGCCGAGGGGAGACCCAGTACTTC; CDR3 protein: CASSRGETQYF
V gene: TRBV7-9; clone size: .; J gene: TRBJ1-1; D gene: .; CDR3 DNA: TGTGCCAGCAGCCGAACGGACGACGAAGCTTTCTTT; CDR3 protein: CASSRTDDEAFF
V gene: TRBV7-2; clone size: .; J gene: TRBJ2-7; D gene: .; CDR3 DNA: TGTGCCAGCAGCCTCCAGGGAACAGGGTTCCACGAGCAGTACTTC; CDR3 protein: CASSLQGTGFHEQYF
V gene: TRBV5-1; clone size: few; J gene: TRBJ1-5; D gene: .; CDR3 DNA: TGCGCCAGCAGCTACGGGGACACCAGTCAGCCCCAGCATTTT; CDR3 protein: CASSYGDTSQPQHF
V gene: TRBV5-6; clone size: few; J gene: TRBJ1-2; D gene: TRBD1; CDR3 DNA: TGTGCCAGCAGCCCGGGACAGAACTATGGCTACACCTTC; CDR3 protein: CASSPGQNYGYTF
V gene: TRBV28; clone size: once; J gene: TRBJ2-1; D gene: .; CDR3 DNA: TGTGCCAGCAGTCCCCACTCCGGGTCTAATGAGCAGTTCTTC; CDR3 protein: CASSPHSGSNEQFF
V gene: TRBV28; clone size: once; J gene: TRBJ1-6; D gene: .; CDR3 DNA: TGTGCCAGCAGTACCTCGACAGTCCGAGGTTCACCCCTCCACTTT; CDR3 protein: CASSTSTVRGSPLHF
V gene: TRBV28; clone size: .; J gene: TRBJ1-2; D gene: TRBD1; CDR3 DNA: TGTGCCAGCAGCCATAGGACAGGGGGCTTTGGCTACACCTTC; CDR3 protein: CASSHRTGGFGYTF
V gene: TRBV6-1; clone size: once; J gene: TRBJ2-5; D gene: .; CDR3 DNA: TGTGCCAGCAGAGGACATCTCCCACAAGAGACCCAGTACTTC; CDR3 protein: CASRGHLPQETQYF
V gene: TRBV18; clone size: .; J gene: TRBJ2-6; D gene: TRBD1; CDR3 DNA: TGTGCCAGCTCACCACCCCCGACAGGGCTAGCTGGGGCCAACGTCCTGACTTTC; CDR3 protein: CASSPPPTGLAGANVLTF
V gene: TRBV1; clone size: .; J gene: TRBJ2-2; D gene: .; CDR3 DNA: TGCACCAGCAGCAACTGGGGCCGGAACACCGGGGAGCTGTTTTTT; CDR3 protein: CTSSNWGRNTGELFF
V gene: TRBV6-1; clone size: few; J gene: TRBJ2-4; D gene: .; CDR3 DNA: TGTGCCAGCAGTGAACCGGCCTTTTCCGGCAAAAACATTCAGTACTTC; CDR3 protein: CASSEPAFSGKNIQYF
V gene: TRBV28; clone size: few; J gene: TRBJ1-1; D gene: .; CDR3 DNA: TGTGCCAGCAAAACTTGGGGGGCCACTGAAGCTTTCTTT; CDR3 protein: CASKTWGATEAFF
V gene: TRBV5-6; clone size: .; J gene: TRBJ2-5; D gene: .; CDR3 DNA: TGTGCCAGCAGCTTCGGGAACCAAGAGACCCAGTACTTC; CDR3 protein: CASSFGNQETQYF
V gene: TRBV19; clone size: .; J gene: TRBJ2-3; D gene: .; CDR3 DNA: TGTGCCAGTAGTATGCTCGTCCAAGGAAACACAGATACGCAGTATTTT; CDR3 protein: CASSMLVQGNTDTQYF
V gene: TRBV5-1; clone size: .; J gene: TRBJ1-2; D gene: TRBD1; CDR3 DNA: TGCGCCAGCCGACAGGGGTCGGGCTATGGCTACACCTTC; CDR3 protein: CASRQGSGYGYTF
V gene: TRBV5-1; clone size: .; J gene: TRBJ1-3; D gene: TRBD1; CDR3 DNA: TGCGCCAGCAGCGGACAGGGGGTTGAAGGAAACACCATATATTTT; CDR3 protein: CASSGQGVEGNTIYF
V gene: TRBV7-3; clone size: few; J gene: TRBJ2-5; D gene: TRBD2; CDR3 DNA: TGTGCCAGCAGCTTATCGACTAGCGGAGAGACCCAGTACTTC; CDR3 protein: CASSLSTSGETQYF
V gene: TRBV5-3; clone size: .; J gene: TRBJ2-1; D gene: TRBD2; CDR3 DNA: TGTGCCAGAAGCTTAGCGGGGGGGCCTCGGACCTACAATGAGCAGTTCTTC; CDR3 protein: CARSLAGGPRTYNEQFF
V gene: TRBV15; clone size: .; J gene: TRBJ2-7; D gene: .; CDR3 DNA: TGTGCCACCAGCAGAGATACGACAGGCTACTACGAGCAGTACTTC; CDR3 protein: CATSRDTTGYYEQYF
V gene: TRBV4-1; clone size: .; J gene: TRBJ2-7; D gene: .; CDR3 DNA: TGCGCCAGCAGCCAGACAGAGATCTACGAGCAGTACTTC; CDR3 protein: CASSQTEIYEQYF
V gene: TRBV7-9; clone size: .; J gene: TRBJ2-5; D gene: .; CDR3 DNA: TGTGCCAGCAGCTTGACCCGGGGGCTCCAAGAGACCCAGTACTTC; CDR3 protein: CASSLTRGLQETQYF
V gene: TRBV7-6; clone size: .; J gene: TRBJ1-6; D gene: .; CDR3 DNA: TGTGCCAGCACCCAGGTAGGAGAGCCATATAATTCACCCCTCCACTTT; CDR3 protein: CASTQVGEPYNSPLHF
V gene: TRBV11-3; clone size: .; J gene: TRBJ2-1; D gene: .; CDR3 DNA: TGTGCCAGCAGCCTCCAACTCACTAGGGAGAGCTCCTACAATGAGCAGTTCTTC; CDR3 protein: CASSLQLTRESSYNEQFF
V gene: TRBV5-1; clone size: .; J gene: TRBJ2-2; D gene: .; CDR3 DNA: TGCGCCAGCAGCTTGGAAGTGACAGAGAACACCGGGGAGCTGTTTTTT; CDR3 protein: CASSLEVTENTGELFF
V gene: TRBV7-2; clone size: .; J gene: TRBJ2-3; D gene: .; CDR3 DNA: TGTGCCAGCAGCTTCCAGGGTAGCACAGATACGCAGTATTTT; CDR3 protein: CASSFQGSTDTQYF
V gene: TRBV7-2; clone size: few; J gene: TRBJ1-3; D gene: .; CDR3 DNA: TGTGCCAGCTCACGAGGCGGGCAGTTCTCTGGAAACACCATATATTTT; CDR3 protein: CASSRGGQFSGNTIYF
V gene: TRBV7-8; clone size: once; J gene: TRBJ2-2; D gene: .; CDR3 DNA: TGTGCCAGCAGCTTATCTGACCCGATTTTCGGGGAGCTGTTTTTT; CDR3 protein: CASSLSDPIFGELFF
V gene: TRBV9; clone size: .; J gene: TRBJ2-7; D gene: .; CDR3 DNA: TGTGCCAGCAGCGCGCAGGGAGGTGGGTACTACGAGCAGTACTTC; CDR3 protein: CASSAQGGGYYEQYF
V gene: TRBV5-1; clone size: once; J gene: TRBJ1-1; D gene: .; CDR3 DNA: TGCGCCAGCAGCTTGTTGGCCAGGGGTCAAGGGGGAAACACTGAAGCTTTCTTT; CDR3 protein: CASSLLARGQGGNTEAFF
V gene: TRBV19; clone size: .; J gene: TRBJ1-4; D gene: .; CDR3 DNA: TGTGCCACAACCGACACCCAGGGGATTGAAAAACTGTTTTTT; CDR3 protein: CATTDTQGIEKLFF
V gene: TRBV19; clone size: few; J gene: TRBJ1-1; D gene: .; CDR3 DNA: TGTGCCAGTAGTTGGGGGCAGGGCACTGAAGCTTTCTTT; CDR3 protein: CASSWGQGTEAFF
V gene: TRBV6-4; clone size: .; J gene: TRBJ2-7; D gene: .; CDR3 DNA: TGTGCCAGCGTCAGCTCCCAGGGGGGGTCCTACGAGCAGTACTTC; CDR3 protein: CASVSSQGGSYEQYF
V gene: TRBV30; clone size: .; J gene: TRBJ2-7; D gene: TRBD1; CDR3 DNA: TGTGCCTGGAGTAAGGGGGACAGGGGACCCTACGAGCAGTACTTC; CDR3 protein: CAWSKGDRGPYEQYF
V gene: TRBV7-4; clone size: once; J gene: TRBJ2-1; D gene: .; CDR3 DNA: TGTGCCAGCAGCTTAAAGGGACAACGGTTCTTC; CDR3 protein: CASSLKGQRFF